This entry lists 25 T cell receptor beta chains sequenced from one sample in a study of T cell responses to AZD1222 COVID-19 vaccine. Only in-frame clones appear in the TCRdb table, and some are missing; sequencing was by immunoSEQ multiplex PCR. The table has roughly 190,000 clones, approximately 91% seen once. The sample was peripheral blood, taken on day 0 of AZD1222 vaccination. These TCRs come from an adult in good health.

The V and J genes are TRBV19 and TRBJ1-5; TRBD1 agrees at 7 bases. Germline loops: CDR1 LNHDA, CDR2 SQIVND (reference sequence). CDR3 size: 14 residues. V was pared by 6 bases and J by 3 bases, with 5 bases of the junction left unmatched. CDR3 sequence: CASSGQAFNQPQHF. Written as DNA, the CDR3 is TGTGCCAGTAGCGGACAGGCTTTCAATCAGCCCCAGCATTTT.

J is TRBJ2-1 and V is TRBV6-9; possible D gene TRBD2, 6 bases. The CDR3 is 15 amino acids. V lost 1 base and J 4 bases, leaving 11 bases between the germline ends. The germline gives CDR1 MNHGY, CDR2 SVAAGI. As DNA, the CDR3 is TGTGCCAGCAGTTATTTTTGGCTAGCGTACAATGAGCAGTTCTTC. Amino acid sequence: CASSYFWLAYNEQFF.

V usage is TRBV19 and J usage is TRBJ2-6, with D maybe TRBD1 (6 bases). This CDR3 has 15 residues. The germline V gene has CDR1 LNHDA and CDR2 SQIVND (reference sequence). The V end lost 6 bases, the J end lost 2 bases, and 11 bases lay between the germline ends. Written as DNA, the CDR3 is TGTGCCAGTAGGCCTAACAGGGCTGGGGCCAACGTCCTGACTTTC. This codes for CASRPNRAGANVLTF. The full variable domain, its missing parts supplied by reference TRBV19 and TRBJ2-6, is DGGITQSPKYLFRKEGQNVTLSCEQNLNHDAMYWYRQDPGQGLRLIYYSQIVNDFQKGDIAEGYSVSREKKESFPLTVTSAQKNPTAFYLCASRPNRAGANVLTFGAGSRLTVL.

The chain's CDR3 is CATSRQGFGTDTQYF. In nucleotides, the CDR3 is TGTGCCACCAGCAGACAGGGGTTCGGGACAGATACGCAGTATTTT. The chain links TRBV15 to TRBJ2-3; D possibly corresponds to TRBD1 (6 bases). Trimming left V 2 bases short and J 3 bases short, with 12 bases between. From germline, CDR1 is LNHNV and CDR2 YYDKDF (reference sequence). The CDR3 totals 15 residues.

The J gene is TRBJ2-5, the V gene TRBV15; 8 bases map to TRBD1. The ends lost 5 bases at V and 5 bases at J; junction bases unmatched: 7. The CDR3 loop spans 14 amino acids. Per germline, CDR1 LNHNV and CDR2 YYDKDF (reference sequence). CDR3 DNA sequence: TGTGCCACCAGCTACGGGACAGGTGGCGAGACCCAGTACTTC. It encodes CATSYGTGGETQYF.

DNA of the CDR3: TGTGCCAGCAGCAACAGGAACTATGGCTACACCTTC. Its protein product is CASSNRNYGYTF. The rearrangement links TRBV2 to TRBJ1-2; TRBD1 is a possible D gene (5 bases). CDR1 SNHLY and CDR2 FYNNEI come from the germline V gene. V lost 6 bases, J lost 2 bases, and 7 bases lay in between. The CDR3 loop spans 12 amino acids.

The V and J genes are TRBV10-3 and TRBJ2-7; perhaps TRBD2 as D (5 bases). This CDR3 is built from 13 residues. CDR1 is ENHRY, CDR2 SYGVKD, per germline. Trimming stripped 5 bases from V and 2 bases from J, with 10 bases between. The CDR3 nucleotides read TGTGCCATCAGTTCCTCCGGGGCCTACGAGCAGTACTTC. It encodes CAISSSGAYEQYF.

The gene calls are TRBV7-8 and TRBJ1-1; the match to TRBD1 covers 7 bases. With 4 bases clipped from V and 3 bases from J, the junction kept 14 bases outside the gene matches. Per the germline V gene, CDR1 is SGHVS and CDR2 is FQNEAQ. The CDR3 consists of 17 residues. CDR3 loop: CASSSPPGQRVDTEAFF. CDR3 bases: TGTGCCAGCAGCTCCCCGCCGGGACAGCGGGTAGACACTGAAGCTTTCTTT.

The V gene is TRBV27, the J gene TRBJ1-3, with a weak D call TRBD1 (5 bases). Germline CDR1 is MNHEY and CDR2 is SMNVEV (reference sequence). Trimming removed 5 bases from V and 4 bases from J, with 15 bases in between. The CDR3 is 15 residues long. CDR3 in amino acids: CASSKLGPLGNTIYF. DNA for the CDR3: TGTGCCAGCAGTAAGCTGGGACCCTTGGGAAACACCATATATTTT.

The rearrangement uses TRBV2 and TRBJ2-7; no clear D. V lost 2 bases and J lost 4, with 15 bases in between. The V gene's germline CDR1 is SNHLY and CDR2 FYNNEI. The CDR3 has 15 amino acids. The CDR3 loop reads CASSEPARPHYEQYF. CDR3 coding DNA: TGTGCCAGCAGTGAACCCGCTCGCCCCCATTACGAGCAGTACTTC.

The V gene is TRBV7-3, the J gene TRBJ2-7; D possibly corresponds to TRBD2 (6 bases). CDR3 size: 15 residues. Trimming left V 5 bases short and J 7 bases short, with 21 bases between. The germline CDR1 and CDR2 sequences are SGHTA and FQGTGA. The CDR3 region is CASSPRLAVPGEQYF. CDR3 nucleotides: TGTGCCAGCAGCCCAAGGTTAGCGGTCCCGGGGGAGCAGTACTTC.

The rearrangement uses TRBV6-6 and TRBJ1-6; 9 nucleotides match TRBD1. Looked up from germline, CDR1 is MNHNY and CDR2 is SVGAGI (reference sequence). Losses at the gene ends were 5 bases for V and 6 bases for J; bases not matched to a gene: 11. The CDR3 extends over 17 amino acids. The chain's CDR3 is CASSRTPGQGFNSPLHF. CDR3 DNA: TGTGCCAGCAGTCGTACTCCGGGACAGGGATTTAATTCACCCCTCCACTTT.

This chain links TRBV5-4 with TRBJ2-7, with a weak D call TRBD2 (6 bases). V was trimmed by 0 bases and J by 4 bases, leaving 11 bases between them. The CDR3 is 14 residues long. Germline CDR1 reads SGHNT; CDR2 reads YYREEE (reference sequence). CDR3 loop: CASSLAGDRYEQYF. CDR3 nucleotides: TGTGCCAGCAGCTTGGCGGGAGACCGTTACGAGCAGTACTTC.

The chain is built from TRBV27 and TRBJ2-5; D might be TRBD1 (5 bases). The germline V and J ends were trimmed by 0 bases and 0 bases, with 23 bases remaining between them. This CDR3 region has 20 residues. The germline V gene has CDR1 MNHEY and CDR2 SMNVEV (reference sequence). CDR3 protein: CASSLSAPWGSTLYQETQYF. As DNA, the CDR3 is TGTGCCAGCAGTTTATCTGCACCGTGGGGCAGCACCCTGTACCAAGAGACCCAGTACTTC.

DNA of the CDR3: TGTGCCATCAGTGGGGGGGCCCTGGGAGGCTACACCTTC. The encoded protein is CAISGGALGGYTF. V gene TRBV10-3 combines with J gene TRBJ1-2; maybe TRBD1 (6 bases). Germline V gene lookup returns CDR1 ENHRY and CDR2 SYGVKD. The germline V and J ends were trimmed by 4 bases and 8 bases, with 14 bases remaining between them. This CDR3 has 13 amino acids.

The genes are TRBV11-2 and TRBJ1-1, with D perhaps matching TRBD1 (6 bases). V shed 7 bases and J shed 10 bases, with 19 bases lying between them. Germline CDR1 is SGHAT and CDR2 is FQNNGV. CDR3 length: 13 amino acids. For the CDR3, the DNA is TGTGCCAGCACGGGGGGGGCGCGGGTCCGAGCTTTCTTT. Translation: CASTGGARVRAFF.

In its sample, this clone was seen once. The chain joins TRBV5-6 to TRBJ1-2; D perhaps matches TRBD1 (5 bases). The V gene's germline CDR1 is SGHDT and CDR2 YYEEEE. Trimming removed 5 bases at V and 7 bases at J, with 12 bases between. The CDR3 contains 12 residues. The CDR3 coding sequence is TGTGCCAGCAGGACAGACAAGTCTGGCTACACCTTC. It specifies CASRTDKSGYTF.

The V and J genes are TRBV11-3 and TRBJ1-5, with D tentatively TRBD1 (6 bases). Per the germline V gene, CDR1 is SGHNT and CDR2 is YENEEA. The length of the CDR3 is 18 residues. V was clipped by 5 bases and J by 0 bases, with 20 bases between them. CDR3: CASSPRWGQGISNQPQHF. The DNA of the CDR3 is TGTGCCAGCAGCCCGCGGTGGGGTCAGGGGATTAGCAATCAGCCCCAGCATTTT.

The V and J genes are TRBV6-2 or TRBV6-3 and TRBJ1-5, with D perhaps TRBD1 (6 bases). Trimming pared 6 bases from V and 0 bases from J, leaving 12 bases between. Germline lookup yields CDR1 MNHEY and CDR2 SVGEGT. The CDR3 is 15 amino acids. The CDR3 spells CASSRRTASNQPQHF. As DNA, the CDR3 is TGTGCCAGCAGCCGAAGGACAGCTAGCAATCAGCCCCAGCATTTT.

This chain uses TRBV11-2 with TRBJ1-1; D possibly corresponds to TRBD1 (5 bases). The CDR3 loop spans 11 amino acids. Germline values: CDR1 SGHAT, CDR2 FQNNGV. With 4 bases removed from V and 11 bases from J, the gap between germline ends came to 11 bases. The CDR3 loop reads CASSWDHAAFF. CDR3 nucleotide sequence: TGTGCCAGCAGCTGGGACCATGCGGCTTTCTTT.

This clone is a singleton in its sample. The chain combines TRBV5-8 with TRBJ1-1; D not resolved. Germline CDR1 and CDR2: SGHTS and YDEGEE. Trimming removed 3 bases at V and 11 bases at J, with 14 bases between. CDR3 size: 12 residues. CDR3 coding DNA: TGTGCCAGCAGCTCCGAAATCCAAGCGGCTTTCTTT. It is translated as CASSSEIQAAFF.

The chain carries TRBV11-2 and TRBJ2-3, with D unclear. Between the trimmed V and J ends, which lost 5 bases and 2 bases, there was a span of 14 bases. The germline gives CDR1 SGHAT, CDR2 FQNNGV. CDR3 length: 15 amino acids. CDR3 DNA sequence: TGTGCCAGCAGCCCCCGGGCCTATTCCACAGATACGCAGTATTTT. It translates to CASSPRAYSTDTQYF.

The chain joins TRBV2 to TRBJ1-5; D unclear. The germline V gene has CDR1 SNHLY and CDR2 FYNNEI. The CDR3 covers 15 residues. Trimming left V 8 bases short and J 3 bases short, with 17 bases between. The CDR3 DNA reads TGTGCCAGCGGACGAGGACCCGAACCCAATCAGCCCCAGCATTTT. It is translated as CASGRGPEPNQPQHF. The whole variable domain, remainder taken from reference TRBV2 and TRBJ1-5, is EPEVTQTPSHQVTQMGQEVILRCVPISNHLYFYWYRQILGQKVEFLVSFYNNEISEKSEIFDDQFSVERPDGSNFTLKIRSTKLEDSAMYFCASGRGPEPNQPQHFGDGTRLSIL.

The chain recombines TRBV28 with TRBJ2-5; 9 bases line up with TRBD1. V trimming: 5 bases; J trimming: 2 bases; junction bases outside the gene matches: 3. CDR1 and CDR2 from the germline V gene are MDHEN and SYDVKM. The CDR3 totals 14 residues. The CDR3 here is CASSAGTGQETQYF. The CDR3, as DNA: TGTGCCAGCAGTGCCGGGACAGGGCAAGAGACCCAGTACTTC.

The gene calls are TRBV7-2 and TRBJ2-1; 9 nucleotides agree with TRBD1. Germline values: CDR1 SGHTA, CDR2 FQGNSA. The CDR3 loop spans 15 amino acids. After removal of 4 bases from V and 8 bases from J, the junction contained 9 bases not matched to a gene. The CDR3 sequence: CASSYPDRGLDEQFF. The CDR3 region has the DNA TGTGCCAGCAGCTACCCGGACAGGGGATTGGATGAGCAGTTCTTC.